A single sample is the source of the 6 T cell receptor beta chains below, sequenced in a study of blood T cell repertoires in COVID-19. Method: immunoSEQ multiplex PCR; TCRdb's copy keeps in-frame clones and lacks some. The sample includes roughly 50,000 clones, around 80% of them seen just once. The sample was peripheral blood. The receptors stem from a man aged 55-75 years with acute or convalescent COVID-19.

V gene TRBV7-3 combines with J gene TRBJ2-1; 7 positions agree with TRBD2. The ends lost 4 bases at V and 6 bases at J; junction bases unmatched: 3. The CDR3 is made up of 13 amino acids. The germline gives CDR1 SGHTA, CDR2 FQGTGA. CDR3: CASSSASGNEQFF. DNA of the CDR3: TGTGCCAGCAGCTCGGCTAGCGGCAATGAGCAGTTCTTC.

The CDR3 region is CASSPGTGGGYEQYF. In DNA form, the CDR3 reads TGTGCCAGCAGCCCAGGGACAGGGGGTGGGTACGAGCAGTACTTC. The chain joins TRBV7-2 to TRBJ2-7; 11 bases align to TRBD1. The CDR3 is 15 residues long. V was pared by 5 bases and J by 4 bases, with 7 bases of the junction left unmatched. CDR1 and CDR2 from the germline V gene are SGHTA and FQGNSA.

The chain recombines TRBV3-1 (or the pseudogene TRBV3-2) with TRBJ2-2, with D unclear. Germline V gene data show CDR1 as LGHDT and CDR2 as YNNKEL (reference sequence). CDR3 size: 11 residues. Between the trimmed V and J ends, which lost 4 bases and 9 bases, there was a span of 6 bases. CDR3 amino acids: CASSPRWELFF. In nucleotides, the CDR3 is TGTGCCAGCAGCCCTAGGTGGGAGCTGTTTTTT.

This sequence joins TRBV18 and TRBJ1-2; no reliable D call. V lost 5 bases and J 2 bases, leaving 9 bases between the germline ends. This CDR3 region has 13 residues. Germline-derived CDR1 and CDR2 are KGHSH and LQKENI. As DNA, the CDR3 is TGTGCCAGCTCAGATCAGGTCAACTATGGCTACACCTTC. Translating it yields CASSDQVNYGYTF.

This sequence joins TRBV28 and TRBJ1-2, with D possibly TRBD1 on 5 matching bases. The CDR3 runs to 15 residues. Germline-derived CDR1 and CDR2 are MDHEN and SYDVKM. Trimming took off 7 bases at V and 4 bases at J, with 19 bases between the two ends. CDR3 protein: CASTRLGEGIYGYTF. The CDR3 DNA is TGTGCCAGCACCCGCCTCGGGGAGGGGATCTATGGCTACACCTTC.

The chain combines TRBV24-1 with TRBJ2-3; TRBD1 matches 10 bases. The ends lost 7 bases at V and 3 bases at J; junction bases unmatched: 3. This CDR3 comprises 14 residues. CDR1 and CDR2 (germline): KGHDR, SFDVKD. The CDR3 reads CATSRTGGTDTQYF. CDR3 bases: TGTGCCACCAGCCGGACAGGGGGGACAGATACGCAGTATTTT.